Listed here is a single T cell receptor (beta chain). The data are from a study of blood T cell repertoires in COVID-19. Sequencing was performed with immunoSEQ multiplex PCR; in TCRdb, only in-frame clones are kept and a portion is missing. The data hold hundreds of thousands of clones, with under 90% observed a single time. V lost 4 bases to trimming and J lost 7 bases; unmatched junction nucleotides: 7. The germline gives CDR1 LGHNA, CDR2 YNFKEQ. CDR3 size: 14 residues. The specimen was PBMCs or T cells enriched from blood (not recorded which). This rearrangement joins TRBV4-2 to TRBJ1-5; the match to TRBD1 covers 7 bases. The sequence came from a man in his 60s who had recovered from COVID-19. The CDR3 loop is CASSRSRGAQPQHF. The CDR3 region has the DNA TGTGCCAGCAGCCGAAGCAGGGGGGCCCAGCCCCAGCATTTT.